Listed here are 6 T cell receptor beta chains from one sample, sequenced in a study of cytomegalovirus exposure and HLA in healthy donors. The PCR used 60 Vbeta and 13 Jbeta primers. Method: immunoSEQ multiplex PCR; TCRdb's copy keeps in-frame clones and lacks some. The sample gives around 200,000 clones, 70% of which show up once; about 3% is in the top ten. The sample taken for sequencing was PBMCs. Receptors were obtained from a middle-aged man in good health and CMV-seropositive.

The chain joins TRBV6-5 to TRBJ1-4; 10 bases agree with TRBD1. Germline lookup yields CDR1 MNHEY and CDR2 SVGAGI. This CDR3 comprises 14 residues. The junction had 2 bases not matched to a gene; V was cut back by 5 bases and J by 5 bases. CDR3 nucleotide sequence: TGTGCCAGCAGTAAGGACAGGGGGAATGAAAAACTGTTTTTT. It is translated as CASSKDRGNEKLFF.

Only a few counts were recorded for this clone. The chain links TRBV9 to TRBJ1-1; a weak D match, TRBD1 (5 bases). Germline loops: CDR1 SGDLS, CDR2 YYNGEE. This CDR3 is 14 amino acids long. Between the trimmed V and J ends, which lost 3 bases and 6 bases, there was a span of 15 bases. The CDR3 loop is CASSAPPGGAEAFF. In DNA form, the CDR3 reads TGTGCCAGCAGCGCCCCCCCGGGGGGGGCTGAAGCTTTCTTT.

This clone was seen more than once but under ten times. CDR3 DNA: TGTGCCAGCAGCCCTCGACAGGCGGATACGCAGTATTTT. Protein sequence: CASSPRQADTQYF. The chain uses TRBV7-9 and TRBJ2-3, with a possible D match to TRBD1 (6 bases). Trimming shortened V by 5 bases and J by 6 bases, and 12 bases separated the two germline ends. From germline, CDR1 is SEHNR and CDR2 FQNEAQ (reference sequence). The CDR3 runs to 13 residues.

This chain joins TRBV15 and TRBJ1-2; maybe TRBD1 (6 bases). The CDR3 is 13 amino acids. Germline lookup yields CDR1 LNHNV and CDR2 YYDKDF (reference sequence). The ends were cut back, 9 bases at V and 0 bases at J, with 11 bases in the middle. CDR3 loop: CATDSRSNYGYTF. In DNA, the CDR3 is TGTGCCACGGACAGCCGGTCTAACTATGGCTACACCTTC.

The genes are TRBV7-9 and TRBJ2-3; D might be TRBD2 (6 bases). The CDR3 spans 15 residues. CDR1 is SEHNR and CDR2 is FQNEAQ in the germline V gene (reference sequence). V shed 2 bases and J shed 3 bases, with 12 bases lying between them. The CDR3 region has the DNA TGTGCCAGCAGCTTATACAAGGGAGGAACAGATACGCAGTATTTT. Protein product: CASSLYKGGTDTQYF.

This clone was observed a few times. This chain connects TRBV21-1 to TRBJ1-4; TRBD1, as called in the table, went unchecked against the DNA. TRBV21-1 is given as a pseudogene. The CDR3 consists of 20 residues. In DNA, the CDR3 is TGTGCCAGCACCCCTACGGCCGGGACAGGGACCAGGCGGAGGCCTGAAAAACTGTTTTTT. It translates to CASTPTAGTGTRRRPEKLFF.